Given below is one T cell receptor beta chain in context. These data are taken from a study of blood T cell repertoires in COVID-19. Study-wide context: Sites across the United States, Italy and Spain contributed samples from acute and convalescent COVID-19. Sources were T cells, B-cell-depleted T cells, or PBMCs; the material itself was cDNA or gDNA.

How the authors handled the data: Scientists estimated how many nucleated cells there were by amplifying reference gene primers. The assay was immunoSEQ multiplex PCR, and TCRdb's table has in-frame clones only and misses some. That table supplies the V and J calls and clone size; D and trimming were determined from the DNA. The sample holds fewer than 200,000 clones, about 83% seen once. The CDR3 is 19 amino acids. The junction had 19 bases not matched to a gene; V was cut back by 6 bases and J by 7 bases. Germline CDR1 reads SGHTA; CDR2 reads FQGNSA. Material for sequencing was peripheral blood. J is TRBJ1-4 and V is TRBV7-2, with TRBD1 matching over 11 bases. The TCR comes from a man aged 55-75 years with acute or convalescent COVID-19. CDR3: CASRGGQGASLVSGEKLFF. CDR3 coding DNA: TGTGCCAGCAGAGGCGGACAGGGGGCGTCGTTAGTCTCCGGTGAAAAACTGTTTTTT.